The TCR beta chain under discussion was sequenced for a study of blood T cell repertoires in COVID-19. Study-wide context: The origin of the acute and convalescent COVID-19 samples was the United States, Italy and Spain. In each case, the material was cDNA or gDNA derived from T cells, B-cell-depleted T cells, or PBMCs.

Original handling: Reference gene primer amplification in the assay estimated nucleated cell counts. The method was immunoSEQ multiplex PCR; TCRdb's version includes in-frame clones alone and lacks a portion of them. V, J and clone size were drawn from that table, and D and trimming were deduced from the DNA. The sample holds approximately 130,000 clones; almost 80% are singletons and the top ten take roughly 25%. The germline CDR1 and CDR2 sequences are SGHAT and FQDESV (reference sequence). The CDR3 is 14 amino acids. Trimming left V 5 bases short and J 4 bases short, with 12 bases between. J is TRBJ2-4 and V is TRBV11-1; no definite D call. Material for sequencing was peripheral blood. The sequence was collected from a human donor in a cohort sampled during active COVID-19. The CDR3 region is CASSARGNKNIQYF. The CDR3 bases are TGTGCCAGCAGCGCCCGAGGAAATAAAAACATTCAGTACTTC.